The rows below give T cell receptor beta chains drawn from one sample of a study of blood T cell repertoires in COVID-19. Generated by immunoSEQ multiplex PCR, the TCRdb table keeps only in-frame clones and is missing some. The data contain over 150,000 clones, under 80% of them seen just once; the ten biggest clones take up 9.5% to 15%. The sequenced sample consisted of peripheral blood. These TCRs come from a woman aged 45 to 65 with acute or convalescent COVID-19. CDR3s include the opening cysteine and the closing phenylalanine or tryptophan. The order of the fields is CDR3 DNA, CDR3 protein, J gene, clone size, V gene, D gene. D genes are given only for firm matches. The listing skips clone size in some rows; elsewhere it reads once, few, many or a size class.

CDR3 DNA: TGTGCCAGCAGCCCTCAAGGGGGAGCGGGGGACCTCGAGCAGTACTTC
CDR3 protein: CASSPQGGAGDLEQYF
J gene: TRBJ2-7
clone size: -
V gene: TRBV11-2
D gene: TRBD2

CDR3 DNA: TGTGCCAGTAGTCCTAGCGGGGGCGCAGATACGCAGTATTTT
CDR3 protein: CASSPSGGADTQYF
J gene: TRBJ2-3
clone size: -
V gene: TRBV19
D gene: TRBD2

CDR3 DNA: TGTGCCAGTTGCAGTAAGGCGGGAAGAGTCAATGAGCAGTTCTTC
CDR3 protein: CASCSKAGRVNEQFF
J gene: TRBJ2-1
clone size: -
V gene: TRBV19
D gene: -

CDR3 DNA: TGTGCCAGCAGCTCATCGGCCGGGACAGCTGTGAGCAATCAGCCCCAGCATTTT
CDR3 protein: CASSSSAGTAVSNQPQHF
J gene: TRBJ1-5
clone size: -
V gene: TRBV28
D gene: TRBD1

CDR3 DNA: TGTGCCAGCAGCACCCGAGGGGGGAACACTGAAGCTTTCTTT
CDR3 protein: CASSTRGGNTEAFF
J gene: TRBJ1-1
clone size: -
V gene: TRBV7-2
D gene: -

CDR3 DNA: TGTGCCAGCAGCGGCCTGACTTCTGCGACTGAAGCTTTCTTT
CDR3 protein: CASSGLTSATEAFF
J gene: TRBJ1-1
clone size: -
V gene: TRBV5-4
D gene: -

CDR3 DNA: TGTGCCAGCAGCTCCGGGAGGGGGAGCTCCTACGAGCAGTACTTC
CDR3 protein: CASSSGRGSSYEQYF
J gene: TRBJ2-7
clone size: -
V gene: TRBV11-2
D gene: TRBD2

CDR3 DNA: TGTGCCACCAGCAGGCCGCGACAGGAAAGCGTTTGGGGCTACACCTTC
CDR3 protein: CATSRPRQESVWGYTF
J gene: TRBJ1-2
clone size: -
V gene: TRBV15
D gene: -

CDR3 DNA: TGTGCCAGCAGCTTAGGCGGGAGTTGGAATGAGCAGTTCTTC
CDR3 protein: CASSLGGSWNEQFF
J gene: TRBJ2-1
clone size: once
V gene: TRBV7-9
D gene: TRBD2

CDR3 DNA: TGTGCCTGGAGTCGGGGGGATGGGCAGCCCCAGCATTTT
CDR3 protein: CAWSRGDGQPQHF
J gene: TRBJ1-5
clone size: -
V gene: TRBV30
D gene: -

CDR3 DNA: TGTGCCACCAGCAATCGGGGGGGGGTCACAGATACGCAGTATTTT
CDR3 protein: CATSNRGGVTDTQYF
J gene: TRBJ2-3
clone size: -
V gene: TRBV15
D gene: TRBD2